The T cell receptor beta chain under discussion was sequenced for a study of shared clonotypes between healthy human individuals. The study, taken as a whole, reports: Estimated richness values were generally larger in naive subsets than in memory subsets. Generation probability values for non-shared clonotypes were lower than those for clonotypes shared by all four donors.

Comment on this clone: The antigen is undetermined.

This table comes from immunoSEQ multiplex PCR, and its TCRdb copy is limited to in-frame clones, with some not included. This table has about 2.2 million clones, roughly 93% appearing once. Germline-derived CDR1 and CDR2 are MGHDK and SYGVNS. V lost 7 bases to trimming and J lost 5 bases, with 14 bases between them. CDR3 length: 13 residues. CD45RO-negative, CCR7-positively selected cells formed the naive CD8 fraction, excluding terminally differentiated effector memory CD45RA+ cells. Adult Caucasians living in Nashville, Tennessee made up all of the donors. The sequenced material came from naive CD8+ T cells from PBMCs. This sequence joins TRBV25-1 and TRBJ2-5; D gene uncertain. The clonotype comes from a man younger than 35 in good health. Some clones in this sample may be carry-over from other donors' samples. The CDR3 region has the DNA TGTGCCAGCATCCCAGGAAACGGGGAGACCCAGTACTTC. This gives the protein CASIPGNGETQYF.